One and the same sample provided the 29 T cell receptor beta chains below, sequenced in a study of blood T cell repertoires in COVID-19. TCRdb keeps only in-frame clones here, not all; method: immunoSEQ multiplex PCR. The data contain tens of thousands of clones, about 85% of them seen just once; the ten biggest clones take up around 12%. Sequences were obtained from peripheral blood. The receptor set was obtained from a human donor in a cohort sampled during active COVID-19.

The rearrangement links TRBV5-1 to TRBJ2-3, with TRBD1 matching 11 bases. Trimming cost V 0 bases and J 2 bases; bases outside gene matches: 2. Germline V gene sequence: CDR1 SGHRS, CDR2 YFSETQ. The length of the CDR3 is 16 residues. In nucleotides, the CDR3 is TGCGCCAGCAGCTTGGTCGGACAGGGGGCCACAGATACGCAGTATTTT. It codes for CASSLVGQGATDTQYF.

This clone turned up a few times. The V gene is TRBV5-4, the J gene TRBJ1-2; possibly TRBD1 for D (6 bases). Deletions cut 1 base from V and 6 bases from J, with 16 bases between. The CDR3 loop spans 15 amino acids. Germline CDR1 reads SGHNT; CDR2 reads YYREEE (reference sequence). This CDR3 reads CASSLMMGHHNGYTF. DNA of the CDR3: TGTGCCAGCAGCTTGATGATGGGACATCACAATGGCTACACCTTC.

The CDR3 loop is CASSSYHPNRGLNYEQYF. The CDR3 DNA reads TGTGCCAGCAGCTCCTATCATCCTAACAGGGGGCTTAACTACGAGCAGTACTTC. V is TRBV11-2 and J is TRBJ2-7; 9 bases agree with TRBD1. V lost 4 bases, J lost 3 bases, and 16 bases stayed unmatched. CDR3 length equals 18 residues. Germline assignment: CDR1 SGHAT and CDR2 FQNNGV. The variable domain in full, with the rest retrieved from reference TRBV11-2 and TRBJ2-7, is EAGVAQSPRYKIIEKRQSVAFWCNPISGHATLYWYQQILGQGPKLLIQFQNNGVVDDSQLPKDRFSAERLKGVDSTLKIQPAKLEDSAVYLCASSSYHPNRGLNYEQYFGPGTRLTVT.

V usage is TRBV7-2 and J usage is TRBJ2-1; D gene ambiguous. The germline V gene has CDR1 SGHTA and CDR2 FQGNSA. The ends were cut back, 0 bases at V and 7 bases at J, with 4 bases in the middle. The CDR3 has 12 amino acids. CDR3: CASSLAYNEQFF. CDR3 in DNA: TGTGCCAGCAGCTTAGCTTATAATGAGCAGTTCTTC.

The chain uses TRBV5-6 and TRBJ1-4; tentative D call: TRBD1 (6 bases). CDR1 is SGHDT, CDR2 YYEEEE, per germline. The CDR3 extends over 14 amino acids. V lost 7 bases to trimming and J lost 4 bases, with 14 bases between them. The CDR3 DNA is TGTGCCAGCGGTTACACAGGGAATAATGAAAAACTGTTTTTT. This encodes CASGYTGNNEKLFF.

In its sample, this clone was seen once. The chain is built from TRBV13 and TRBJ1-1; D is unresolved. Trimming took off 10 bases at V and 1 base at J, with 10 bases between the two ends. Germline V lookup: CDR1 PRHDT, CDR2 FYEKMQ (reference sequence). The CDR3 consists of 12 residues. The CDR3 sequence is CAIPNGNTEAFF. Here the CDR3 DNA reads TGTGCCATTCCTAACGGGAACACTGAAGCTTTCTTT.

The CDR3 region is CASSLTYRSYTEAFF. Here the CDR3 DNA reads TGTGCCAGCAGCTTAACGTACAGGAGCTACACTGAAGCTTTCTTT. The rearrangement uses TRBV7-2 and TRBJ1-1; perhaps TRBD1 as D (5 bases). Trimming took 2 bases from V and 3 from J, leaving 13 bases between them. Germline V CDR1 and CDR2: SGHTA, FQGNSA. This CDR3 is built from 15 residues.

The rearrangement joins TRBV5-1 to TRBJ2-3; 15 bases are shared with TRBD2. The germline V gene encodes CDR1 SGHRS and CDR2 YFSETQ. The CDR3 is 17 amino acids. V lost 3 bases to trimming and J lost 0 bases; unmatched junction nucleotides: 2. This CDR3 reads CASSSGLAGGSTDTQYF. The DNA of the CDR3 is TGCGCCAGCAGCTCAGGACTAGCGGGAGGGAGCACAGATACGCAGTATTTT.

The chain recombines TRBV7-3 with TRBJ1-2; a possible D gene is TRBD1 (5 bases). The CDR3 has 16 amino acids. Germline CDR1 SGHTA, CDR2 FQGTGA. V lost 5 bases to trimming and J lost 6 bases, with 22 bases between them. The CDR3 DNA is TGTGCCAGCAGCCCCTCGGGGGGTCTAGCATCTGATGGCTACACCTTC. Translated: CASSPSGGLASDGYTF.

This clone was seen many times. The CDR3 sequence is CASSLMFHEQYF. The CDR3 DNA follows: TGTGCCAGCAGCCTAATGTTCCACGAGCAGTACTTC. The chain is built from TRBV7-9 and TRBJ2-7; D remains ambiguous. Germline assignment: CDR1 SEHNR and CDR2 FQNEAQ (reference sequence). Trimming took 5 bases from V and 5 from J, leaving 10 bases between them. The CDR3 is made up of 12 amino acids.

This chain connects TRBV3-1 (or the pseudogene TRBV3-2) to TRBJ1-3, with D unresolved. Germline loops: CDR1 LGHDT, CDR2 YNNKEL (reference sequence). V was shortened by 1 base and J by 7 bases, with 8 bases between the two germline ends. The CDR3 spans 13 residues. The CDR3 loop is CASSQGSGNTIYF. In nucleotides, the CDR3 is TGTGCCAGCAGCCAAGGGTCCGGGAACACCATATATTTT.

V and J are TRBV27 and TRBJ1-2; the match to TRBD1 covers 7 bases. There are 17 residues in the CDR3. The germline V gene has CDR1 MNHEY and CDR2 SMNVEV (reference sequence). The J segment lost 8 bases and the V segment lost 0 bases, leaving 15 bases of the junction unmatched. The CDR3 DNA sequence: TGTGCCAGCAGTTTATCGGCCAGGGGGTTTCAATTTGGGGGCTACACCTTC. This codes for CASSLSARGFQFGGYTF.

J is TRBJ1-1 and V is TRBV6-1; TRBD1 matches 11 bases. This CDR3 has 18 residues. V lost 4 bases, J lost 4 bases, and 14 bases stayed unmatched. The V gene's germline CDR1 is MNHNS and CDR2 SASEGT. The DNA of the CDR3 is TGTGCCAGCAGTGGGCCACGGACAGGGGGCATGGGTGGCACTGAAGCTTTCTTT. This translates into CASSGPRTGGMGGTEAFF.

This clone was recorded a few times. The chain employs TRBV2 and TRBJ1-1, with D unresolved. In germline, CDR1 is SNHLY, CDR2 FYNNEI. V shed 5 bases and J shed 7 bases, with 8 bases lying between them. CDR3 size: 11 residues. In DNA form, the CDR3 reads TGTGCCAGCAGTTTTAGCCTTGAAGCTTTCTTT. Its translation is CASSFSLEAFF.

The rearrangement links TRBV13 to TRBJ2-3; the match to TRBD1 covers 8 bases. CDR1 is PRHDT, CDR2 FYEKMQ, per germline (reference sequence). V was pared by 1 base and J by 4 bases, with 4 bases of the junction left unmatched. This CDR3 region has 15 residues. Here the CDR3 DNA reads TGTGCCAGCAGCTTAGTGGCAGGGGGCCCAGATACGCAGTATTTT. Translating gives CASSLVAGGPDTQYF.

V and J are TRBV6-6 and TRBJ2-5; 16 bases line up with TRBD2. Germline lookup yields CDR1 MNHNY and CDR2 SVGAGI (reference sequence). V was pared by 5 bases and J by 4 bases, with 13 bases of the junction left unmatched. The CDR3 covers 19 residues. CDR3 bases: TGTGCCAGCAGTCAGGGACTAGCGGGAGGGCCAAGTGGGGGAGAGACCCAGTACTTC. Its protein is CASSQGLAGGPSGGETQYF.

DNA of the CDR3: TGCAGCGTCAGAAACAGGGATCCGGAGGCCAACGTCCTGACTTTC. It is translated as CSVRNRDPEANVLTF. The rearrangement joins TRBV29-1 to TRBJ2-6; perhaps TRBD1 as D (6 bases). Germline CDR1 reads SQVTM; CDR2 reads ANQGSEA. There are 15 residues in the CDR3. Trimming left V 6 bases short and J 6 bases short, with 18 bases between.

The V and J genes are TRBV19 and TRBJ2-3, with 8 bases lining up with TRBD2. The CDR3 length is 14 residues. V lost 7 bases, J lost 1 base, and 4 bases stayed unmatched. CDR1 LNHDA and CDR2 SQIVND come from the germline V gene (reference sequence). The CDR3 loop reads CASTGLGGTDTQYF. The CDR3 DNA is TGTGCCAGTACGGGACTAGGGGGCACAGATACGCAGTATTTT.

The gene calls are TRBV4-3 and TRBJ1-2; weak D call: TRBD1 (5 bases). Germline V gives CDR1 LGHNA, CDR2 YSLEER. The V end was cut by 0 bases, the J end by 6 bases, with 11 bases between. This CDR3 spans 14 amino acids. CDR3 nucleotides: TGCGCCAGCAGCCAAGATTGGACATCCGATGGCTACACCTTC. Amino acid sequence: CASSQDWTSDGYTF.

The chain recombines TRBV30 with TRBJ2-7; TRBD2 agrees at 7 bases. V was pared by 0 bases and J by 6 bases, with 8 bases of the junction left unmatched. CDR1 is GTSNPN, CDR2 SVGIG, per germline (reference sequence). The length of the CDR3 is 14 residues. The chain's CDR3 is CAWSVRGESPEQYF. As DNA, the CDR3 is TGTGCCTGGAGTGTACGGGGGGAGAGTCCCGAGCAGTACTTC.

In DNA form, the CDR3 reads TGTGCCAGCAGGAGGACTAGCGGGAGGGGGGAAGAGACCCAGTACTTC. Amino acid sequence: CASRRTSGRGEETQYF. The chain is built from TRBV28 and TRBJ2-5; TRBD2 agrees at 15 bases. V was clipped by 6 bases and J by 3 bases; unmatched bases: 5. Germline CDR1 reads MDHEN; CDR2 reads SYDVKM. CDR3 length equals 16 residues.

V usage is TRBV19 and J usage is TRBJ1-5, with a possible D match to TRBD1 (5 bases). The CDR3 extends over 15 amino acids. V was clipped by 6 bases and J by 4 bases, with 16 bases between them. The germline gives CDR1 LNHDA, CDR2 SQIVND (reference sequence). The CDR3 region is CASSPGGVRNQPQHF. DNA for the CDR3: TGTGCCAGTAGCCCGGGGGGGGTTAGGAATCAGCCCCAGCATTTT.

The chain joins TRBV12-3 or TRBV12-4 to TRBJ2-5, with 7 bases identical to TRBD1. Trimming removed 9 bases from V and 2 bases from J; junction bases left unmatched: 6. This CDR3 is 13 amino acids long. CDR3 sequence: CASTGTVQETQYF. CDR3 in DNA: TGTGCCAGTACCGGGACAGTACAAGAGACCCAGTACTTC.

The chain carries TRBV3-1 (or the pseudogene TRBV3-2) and TRBJ2-3, with 11 bases identical to TRBD2. Losses at the gene ends were 1 base for V and 5 bases for J; bases not matched to a gene: 2. The CDR3 has 15 residues. Germline V gene lookup returns CDR1 LGHDT and CDR2 YNNKEL (reference sequence). CDR3 DNA: TGTGCCAGCAGCCAAGGCACTAGCGGGAGAGATACGCAGTATTTT. Encoded protein: CASSQGTSGRDTQYF.

This clone was counted once. CDR3 in DNA: TGTGCCAGCAGCGTAGACCAGCGGGGAAGCACAGATACGCAGTATTTT. This encodes CASSVDQRGSTDTQYF. V usage is TRBV9 and J usage is TRBJ2-3, with TRBD2 matching 7 bases. The V gene end was trimmed by 0 bases and the J gene end by 0 bases; junction bases not matched to a gene: 4. Per the germline V gene, CDR1 is SGDLS and CDR2 is YYNGEE. There are 16 residues in the CDR3.

The V call is TRBV7-3, the J call TRBJ2-7, with 7 bases matching TRBD1. The germline gives CDR1 SGHTA, CDR2 FQGTGA. The CDR3 covers 15 residues. V lost 5 bases, J lost 0 bases, and 7 bases stayed unmatched. Here the CDR3 reads CASSPTGVPSYEQYF. The CDR3 DNA reads as TGTGCCAGCAGCCCTACAGGGGTACCCTCCTACGAGCAGTACTTC.

V and J are TRBV19 and TRBJ2-7, with D tentatively TRBD2 (6 bases). Trimming removed 1 base from V and 3 bases from J, with 7 bases in between. CDR3 size: 13 residues. Germline assignment: CDR1 LNHDA and CDR2 SQIVND (reference sequence). This CDR3 is CASSIGGVYEQYF. In DNA form, the CDR3 reads TGTGCCAGTAGTATAGGGGGGGTCTACGAGCAGTACTTC.

The chain carries TRBV20-1 and TRBJ1-5, with D hard to call. Trimming removed 3 bases at V and 4 bases at J, with 10 bases between. This CDR3 has 13 amino acids. Germline V lookup: CDR1 DFQATT, CDR2 SNEGSKA (reference sequence). The CDR3 reads CSASNTANQPQHF. CDR3 bases: TGCAGTGCTAGTAATACAGCTAATCAGCCCCAGCATTTT.

This chain links TRBV5-1 with TRBJ1-1, with no clear D. Germline loops: CDR1 SGHRS, CDR2 YFSETQ. The V and J ends lost 0 bases and 1 base respectively, with 10 bases between them. This CDR3 is built from 15 residues. The CDR3 coding sequence is TGCGCCAGCAGCTTGGGTCCGGAGGGGAACACTGAAGCTTTCTTT. Translation gives CASSLGPEGNTEAFF. Looking up the rest from reference TRBV5-1 and TRBJ1-1 gives the full variable domain: KAGVTQTPRYLIKTRGQQVTLSCSPISGHRSVSWYQQTPGQGLQFLFEYFSETQRNKGNFPGRFSGRQFSNSRSEMNVSTLELGDSALYLCASSLGPEGNTEAFFGQGTRLTVV.